This T cell receptor beta chain was observed in a study of OX40 agonist ivuxolimab in advanced cancers. Study at large: Under the entry rules, prior anti-PD-1, anti-PD-L1 or anti-CTLA-4 therapy was allowed, and roughly 39% had some. Study-wide results and caveats: Partial responders receiving 0.1-3.0 mg/kg showed among the lowest clonal expansion. The CD4+ and CD8+ T cells in the blood had expanded clonally by week 6 at 0.1 to 3.0 mg/kg.

Some clones are missing from TCRdb's copy, which holds only in-frame ones; the method was immunoSEQ multiplex PCR. This repertoire shows around 63,000 clones, roughly 90% found once; its top ten account for around 1%. Trimming pared 0 bases from V and 4 bases from J, leaving 1 base between. Germline V gives CDR1 SGHRS, CDR2 YFSETQ. This CDR3 has 11 residues. With baseline, cycle 4 day 1, and cycle 7 day 1 as timepoints, blood was sampled. This clone was counted only a few times. Its antigen is still unknown. Different DNA sequences within this sample yield the same CDR3. The gene calls are TRBV5-1 and TRBJ2-5; D is unclear. The sequences come from CD4+ or CD8+ T cells sorted from blood, collected in a trial of the OX40 agonist ivuxolimab. This TCR came from an adult with an advanced solid tumor such as melanoma, head and neck, liver or kidney cancer. CDR3 region: CASSLVETQYF. CDR3 bases: TGCGCCAGCAGCTTGGTAGAGACCCAGTACTTC.